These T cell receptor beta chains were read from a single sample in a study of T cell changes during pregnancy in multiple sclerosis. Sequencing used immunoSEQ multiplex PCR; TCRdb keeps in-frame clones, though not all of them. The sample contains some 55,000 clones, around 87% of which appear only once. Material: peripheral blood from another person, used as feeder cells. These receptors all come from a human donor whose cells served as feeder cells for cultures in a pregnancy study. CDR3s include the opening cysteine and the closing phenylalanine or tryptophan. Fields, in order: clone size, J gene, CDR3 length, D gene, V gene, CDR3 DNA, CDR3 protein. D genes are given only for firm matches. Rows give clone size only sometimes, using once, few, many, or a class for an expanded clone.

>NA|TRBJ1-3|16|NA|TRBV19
TGTGCCAGTAGAACCCCCGGGACGGACTCTGGAAACACCATATATTTT
CASRTPGTDSGNTIYF
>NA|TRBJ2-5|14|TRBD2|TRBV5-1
TGCGCCAGCAGCTTTCCAGCGGGACAAGAGACCCAGTACTTC
CASSFPAGQETQYF
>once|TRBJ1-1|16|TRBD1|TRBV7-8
TGTGCCAGCAGCTTAGGGGACAGGGGGCAAAACACTGAAGCTTTCTTT
CASSLGDRGQNTEAFF
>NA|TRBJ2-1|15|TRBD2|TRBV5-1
TGCGCCAGCAGCTGGGGACTAGGGGGTTACAATGAGCAGTTCTTC
CASSWGLGGYNEQFF
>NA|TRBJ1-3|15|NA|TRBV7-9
TGTGCCAGCAGCTTCCTCGCGGGTACTGGAAACACCATATATTTT
CASSFLAGTGNTIYF
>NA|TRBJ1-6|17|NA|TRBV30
TGTGCCTGGAGTGACAGGGACGTCTCCTTTTATAATTCACCCCTCCACTTT
CAWSDRDVSFYNSPLHF
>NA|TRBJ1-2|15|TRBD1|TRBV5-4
TGTGCCAGCAGCTTGGGACAGGGATTAAACTATGGCTACACCTTC
CASSLGQGLNYGYTF
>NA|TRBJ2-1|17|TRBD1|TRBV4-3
TGCGCCAGCAGCCCCGATGGACAGGGAAGCTCCTACAATGAGCAGTTCTTC
CASSPDGQGSSYNEQFF
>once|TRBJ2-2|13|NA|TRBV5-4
TGTGCCAGCAGCTCAAAGGGGGGTAGGGAGCTGTTTTTT
CASSSKGGRELFF
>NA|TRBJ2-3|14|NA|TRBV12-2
TGTGCAAGTCGCTTAGCTAGCGGGACAGATACGCAGTATTTT
CASRLASGTDTQYF
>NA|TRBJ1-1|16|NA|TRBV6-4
TGTGCCAGCAGTGAGGGGCTAGGGAAGGAGAACACTGAAGCTTTCTTT
CASSEGLGKENTEAFF
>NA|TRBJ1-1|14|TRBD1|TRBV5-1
TGCGCCAGCAGCCGGGACAGGGGTACCACTGAAGCTTTCTTT
CASSRDRGTTEAFF
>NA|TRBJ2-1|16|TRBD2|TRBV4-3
TGCGCCAGCAGCCAAGAAGGGGCGGGGGGGCCCGGTGAGCAGTTCTTC
CASSQEGAGGPGEQFF
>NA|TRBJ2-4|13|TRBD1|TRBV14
TGTGCCAGCAATCGAGACAGGGGAAACATTCAGTACTTC
CASNRDRGNIQYF
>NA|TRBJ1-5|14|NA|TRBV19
TGTGCCAGTAGTATAGAGGGTTCCACTCAGCCCCAGCATTTT
CASSIEGSTQPQHF
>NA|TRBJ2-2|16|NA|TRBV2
TGTGCCAGCAGCGACAAACTAGGGAGGAGAACCGGGGAGCTGTTTTTT
CASSDKLGRRTGELFF
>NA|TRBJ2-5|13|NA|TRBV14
TGTGCCAGCAGCCAAACTGCCCAAGAGACCCAGTACTTC
CASSQTAQETQYF
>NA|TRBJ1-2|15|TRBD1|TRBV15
TGTGCCACCAGCAGAGATCCCCGACAGGGTACTGGCTACACCTTC
CATSRDPRQGTGYTF
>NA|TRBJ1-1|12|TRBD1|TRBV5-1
TGCGCCAGCAGCTTTACAGGGGTGGGAGCTTTCTTT
CASSFTGVGAFF
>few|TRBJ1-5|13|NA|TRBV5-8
TGTGCCAGCACCCCGAGACAAACAGATGCCCAGCATTTT
CASTPRQTDAQHF
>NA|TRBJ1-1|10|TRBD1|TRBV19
TGTGCCAGCAGGGGACAGGAAGCTTTCTTT
CASRGQEAFF
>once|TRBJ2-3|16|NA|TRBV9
TGTGCCAGCAGCGTAGAGGGCCTAACTAGCACAGATACGCAGTATTTT
CASSVEGLTSTDTQYF
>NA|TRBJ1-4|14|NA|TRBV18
TGTGCCAGCTCACCACCGGCCGGAAATGAAAAACTGTTTTTT
CASSPPAGNEKLFF
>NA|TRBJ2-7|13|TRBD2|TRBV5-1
TGCGCCAGCAGCCGGGAGGGGGACTACGAGCAGTACTTC
CASSREGDYEQYF
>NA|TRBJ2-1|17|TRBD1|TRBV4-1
TGCGCCAGCAGCCAAGGGGCCGGGACAGGGGGTTTTGGTGAGCAGTTCTTC
CASSQGAGTGGFGEQFF
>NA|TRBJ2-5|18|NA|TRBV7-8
TGTGCCAGCAGCTTATCGTTAGTGGGGGAGACCGTACAAGAGACCCAGTACTTC
CASSLSLVGETVQETQYF
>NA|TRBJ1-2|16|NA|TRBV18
TGTGCCAGCTCACGCGGACAGCCCTCAGCTAACTATGGCTACACCTTC
CASSRGQPSANYGYTF
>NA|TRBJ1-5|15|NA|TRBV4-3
TGCGCCAGCAGCCAAGACGGATTTGACACCTCGCCCCAGCATTTT
CASSQDGFDTSPQHF
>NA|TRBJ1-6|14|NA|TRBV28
TGTGCCAGCAGCTCACGGGGGGATAATTCACCCCTCCACTTT
CASSSRGDNSPLHF
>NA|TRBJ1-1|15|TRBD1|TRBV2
TGTGCCAGCAGCGATGAAGGGGGCTCGTACACTGAAGCTTTCTTT
CASSDEGGSYTEAFF
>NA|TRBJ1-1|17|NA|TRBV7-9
TGTGCCAGCAGTCCGGGACGGACTTTTATTATGAACACTGAAGCTTTCTTT
CASSPGRTFIMNTEAFF
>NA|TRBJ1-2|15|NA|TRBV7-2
TGTGCCAGCACCCCCACGCCGCCCCCCCCCGAGGGCTACACCTTC
CASTPTPPPPEGYTF
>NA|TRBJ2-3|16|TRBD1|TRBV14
TGTGCCAGCAGCCGGAGGTCAGGGGGCCGCACAGATACGCAGTATTTT
CASSRRSGGRTDTQYF
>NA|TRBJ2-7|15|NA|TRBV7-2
TGTGCCAGCAGCAGGCAGGGTGCTGGTTCGGACGAGCAGTACTTC
CASSRQGAGSDEQYF
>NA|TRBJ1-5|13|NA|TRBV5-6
TGTGCCAGCAGCTTGCGGGAGTTAGGGCCCCAGCATTTT
CASSLRELGPQHF
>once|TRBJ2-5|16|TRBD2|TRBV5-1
TGCGCCAGCAGCCTCGGACTAGCGGGAGGCCAAGAGACCCAGTACTTC
CASSLGLAGGQETQYF
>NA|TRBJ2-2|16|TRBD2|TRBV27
TGTGCCAGCAGTCCCGGGACTAGCGGGAGGTCCGGGGAGCTGTTTTTT
CASSPGTSGRSGELFF
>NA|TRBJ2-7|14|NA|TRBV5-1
TGCGCCAGCAGCTTGGGTGACGGGGGCTACGAGCAGTACTTC
CASSLGDGGYEQYF
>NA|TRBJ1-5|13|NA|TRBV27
TGTGCCAGCAGGGACAGAGCTTTGGGACCCCAGCATTTT
CASRDRALGPQHF
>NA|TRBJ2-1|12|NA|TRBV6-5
TGTGCCAGCACCGGTTGGGGCAATGAGCAGTTCTTC
CASTGWGNEQFF
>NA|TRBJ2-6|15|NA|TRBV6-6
TGTGCCAGCAGTTACCCGGAGGGTGGGGCCAACGTCCTGACTTTC
CASSYPEGGANVLTF
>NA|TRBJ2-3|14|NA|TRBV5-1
TGCGCCAGCAGCTTGGACTCGGGCGCAGATACGCAGTATTTT
CASSLDSGADTQYF
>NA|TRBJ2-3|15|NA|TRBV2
TGTGCCACCTCCGGAGGCGGGTCCCGCACAGATACGCAGTATTTT
CATSGGGSRTDTQYF
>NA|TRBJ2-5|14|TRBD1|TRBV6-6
TGTGCCAGCAGCACAGGGACAGACCAAGAGACCCAGTACTTC
CASSTGTDQETQYF
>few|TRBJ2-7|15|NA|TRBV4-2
TGTGCCAGCAGCCAAGACGCAAACAGGGTCTACGAGCAGTACTTC
CASSQDANRVYEQYF
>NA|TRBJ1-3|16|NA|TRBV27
TGTGCCAGCAGTTTATCGAGTAACTTGGTTGGAAACACCATATATTTT
CASSLSSNLVGNTIYF
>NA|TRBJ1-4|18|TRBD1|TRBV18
TGTGCCAGCTCACCCGGACGAGACCGACAGGGCCCTAATGAAAAACTGTTTTTT
CASSPGRDRQGPNEKLFF
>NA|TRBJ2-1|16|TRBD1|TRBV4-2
TGTGCCAGCAGCCAACCCGGGACAGGGGGCAAGAATGAGCAGTTCTTC
CASSQPGTGGKNEQFF
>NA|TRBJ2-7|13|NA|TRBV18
TGTGCCAGCTCCCGGGGACTTTCCTACGAGCAGTACTTC
CASSRGLSYEQYF
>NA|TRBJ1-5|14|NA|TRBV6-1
TGTGCCAGCAGCTTCCGCGGGATTCGGCAGCCCCAGCATTTT
CASSFRGIRQPQHF
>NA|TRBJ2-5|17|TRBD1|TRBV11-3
TGTGCCAGCAGCTTAGGGGCTAAAAGGACAGGGCAAGAGACCCAGTACTTC
CASSLGAKRTGQETQYF
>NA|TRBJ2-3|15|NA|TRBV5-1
TGCGCCAGCAGCCGGACACCGACCACCACAGATACGCAGTATTTT
CASSRTPTTTDTQYF